Detailed here is one T cell receptor beta chain. Authors' analysis steps: Nucleated cell number was recorded as an estimate derived from reference gene primer amplification. Sequencing used immunoSEQ multiplex PCR; TCRdb keeps in-frame clones, though not all of them. That table supplies the V and J calls and clone size; D and trimming were determined from the DNA. The top ten hold 15% to 20% of the sample, which has fewer than 200,000 clones, 79% seen once. This CDR3 has 13 residues. The V gene end was trimmed by 5 bases and the J gene end by 3 bases; junction bases not matched to a gene: 3. CDR1 and CDR2 from the germline V gene are MDHEN and SYDVKM. The study drew participants aged about 18 to 90 years from 20 to 30 US areas. This record comes from a study of blood T cell repertoires in COVID-19. Study-level background: Samples representing acute and convalescent COVID-19 were sourced from the United States, Italy and Spain.

The source is a woman aged 65 to 85 in a cohort exposed to, infected with or recovered from COVID-19 (not recorded which). This chain joins TRBV28 and TRBJ2-7; TRBD1 agrees at 8 bases. Sample: PBMCs or T cells enriched from blood (not recorded which). The CDR3 is CASSQGQVYEQYF. The CDR3 DNA follows: TGTGCCAGCAGTCAGGGACAGGTCTACGAGCAGTACTTC.